These 26 T cell receptor beta chains were sequenced from one sample in a study of blood T cell repertoires in COVID-19. Repertoires were generated with immunoSEQ multiplex PCR, while TCRdb's copy carries only in-frame clones and drops some. The repertoire holds over 60,000 clones, with around four fifths as singletons. The source material was peripheral blood. The receptors come from a human donor in a cohort sampled during active COVID-19.

V is TRBV9 and J is TRBJ2-3; TRBD2 agrees at 7 bases. Germline lookup yields CDR1 SGDLS and CDR2 YYNGEE. The CDR3 is made up of 17 amino acids. Trimming took 0 bases from V and 0 from J; bases not matched to a gene: 7. CDR3 bases: TGTGCCAGCAGCGTAGCCGGCGGGAGTACCAGCACAGATACGCAGTATTTT. Protein product: CASSVAGGSTSTDTQYF.

The chain recombines TRBV23-1 with TRBJ1-6; D uncertain. TRBV23-1 is reported as an ORF; its role is uncertain. Trimming removed 4 bases at V and 7 bases at J, with 14 bases between. CDR3 length equals 15 residues. CDR3 region: CASSRGENVNSPLHF. CDR3 DNA: TGCGCCAGCAGTCGGGGAGAGAACGTGAATTCACCCCTCCACTTT.

This chain uses TRBV10-3 with TRBJ1-1; tentative D call: TRBD1 (6 bases). Deletions cut 7 bases from V and 1 base from J, with 16 bases between. This CDR3 region has 15 residues. Per germline, CDR1 ENHRY and CDR2 SYGVKD. This CDR3 reads CAITEGGAENTEAFF. The CDR3 nucleotides read TGTGCCATCACTGAAGGGGGGGCCGAGAACACTGAAGCTTTCTTT.

This chain uses TRBV3-1 (or the pseudogene TRBV3-2) with TRBJ2-7; 8 bases match TRBD1. The CDR3 runs to 15 residues. Germline V gene sequence: CDR1 LGHDT, CDR2 YNNKEL (reference sequence). V shed 5 bases, J shed 2 bases, and the junction held 8 bases outside the gene matches. CDR3 coding DNA: TGTGCCAGCAGCGCACGGGACAGGTTGACCTACGAGCAGTACTTC. This sequence encodes CASSARDRLTYEQYF.

This sequence joins TRBV5-1 and TRBJ2-7; weak D call: TRBD1 (5 bases). Germline V gene sequence: CDR1 SGHRS, CDR2 YFSETQ. Trimming shortened V by 4 bases and J by 2 bases, and 10 bases separated the two germline ends. The CDR3 consists of 13 residues. DNA of the CDR3: TGCGCCAGCAGCCTGACAGTTCCCTACGAGCAGTACTTC. Encoded protein: CASSLTVPYEQYF.

The chain couples TRBV7-8 to TRBJ2-4; TRBD1 aligns across 9 bases. Germline assignment: CDR1 SGHVS and CDR2 FQNEAQ. The V and J ends lost 3 bases and 6 bases, in that order; junction bases with no gene match: 0. CDR3 length: 13 amino acids. The CDR3 sequence is CASSLGQGNIQYF. CDR3 nucleotides: TGTGCCAGCAGCTTGGGACAGGGAAACATTCAGTACTTC.

This rearrangement joins TRBV4-1 to TRBJ2-5, with a possible D match to TRBD2 (5 bases). Germline lookup yields CDR1 MGHRA and CDR2 YSYEKL. The V gene lost 3 bases and the J gene lost 0 bases, with 11 bases spanning the gap. This CDR3 contains 15 residues. CDR3: CASSQASGHQETQYF. CDR3 DNA sequence: TGCGCCAGCAGCCAGGCCAGCGGCCACCAAGAGACCCAGTACTTC.

The chain carries TRBV20-1 and TRBJ2-1, with 8 bases identical to TRBD2. With V trimmed by 3 bases and J by 7 bases, 14 bases remained unmatched. The CDR3 covers 16 residues. CDR1 is DFQATT, CDR2 SNEGSKA, per germline (reference sequence). The CDR3 here is CSASGSEAGVGNEQFF. In DNA, the CDR3 is TGCAGTGCTAGTGGGTCGGAAGCGGGAGTGGGTAATGAGCAGTTCTTC.

This clone has just a few counts. The chain has TRBV4-2 and TRBJ2-3; D ambiguous. V was cut by 1 base and J by 0 bases, with 11 bases left in between. CDR3 size: 16 residues. Germline assignment: CDR1 LGHNA and CDR2 YNFKEQ. CDR3 nucleotides: TGTGCCAGCAGCCAAGTAGGCCAGGCTAGCACAGATACGCAGTATTTT. Residues: CASSQVGQASTDTQYF.

The J gene is TRBJ1-1, the V gene TRBV6-5; the match to TRBD1 covers 8 bases. The J segment lost 3 bases and the V segment lost 5 bases, leaving 5 bases of the junction unmatched. Germline V CDR1 and CDR2: MNHEY, SVGAGI. The CDR3 is 14 residues long. The CDR3 nucleotides read TGTGCCAGCAGTCGCAGGGGGCGTGACACTGAAGCTTTCTTT. This codes for CASSRRGRDTEAFF.

Only a few counts were recorded for this clone. The genes are TRBV3-1 (or the pseudogene TRBV3-2) and TRBJ1-5; D is ambiguous. The V and J ends lost 3 bases and 0 bases respectively, with 9 bases between them. The CDR3 contains 15 residues. Germline CDR1 reads LGHDT; CDR2 reads YNNKEL (reference sequence). As DNA, the CDR3 is TGTGCCAGCAGCCAGGCGGGAGCTAGCAATCAGCCCCAGCATTTT. Translating it yields CASSQAGASNQPQHF.

The chain recombines TRBV20-1 with TRBJ2-1, with 10 nucleotides matching TRBD2. This CDR3 spans 14 amino acids. Trimming took 3 bases from V and 6 from J; bases not matched to a gene: 5. Looked up from germline, CDR1 is DFQATT and CDR2 is SNEGSKA (reference sequence). The CDR3: CSASSASGSNEQFF. The CDR3 nucleotides are TGCAGTGCTAGTAGCGCTAGCGGGAGCAATGAGCAGTTCTTC.

The J gene is TRBJ2-2, the V gene TRBV7-9; D is possibly TRBD1 (7 bases). Per the germline V gene, CDR1 is SEHNR and CDR2 is FQNEAQ (reference sequence). The CDR3 runs to 15 residues. Trimming shortened V by 5 bases and J by 6 bases, and 16 bases separated the two germline ends. As DNA, the CDR3 is TGTGCCAGCAGCACCCGACAGGGCGGGGCCGGGGAGCTGTTTTTT. Its protein product is CASSTRQGGAGELFF.

The CDR3: CASSPPLGSLGNTIYF. CDR3 nucleotide sequence: TGTGCCAGCTCACCGCCGCTGGGGAGTCTTGGAAACACCATATATTTT. This sequence joins TRBV18 and TRBJ1-3; D is unresolved. The germline V and J ends were trimmed by 3 bases and 3 bases, with 15 bases remaining between them. From germline, CDR1 is KGHSH and CDR2 LQKENI. The CDR3 extends over 16 amino acids.

V usage is TRBV2 and J usage is TRBJ2-6; D unresolved. V lost 6 bases and J lost 0, with 6 bases in between. This CDR3 region has 14 residues. Germline values: CDR1 SNHLY, CDR2 FYNNEI. The CDR3 region has the DNA TGTGCCAGCAGAAGAGGCTCTGGGGCCAACGTCCTGACTTTC. It codes for CASRRGSGANVLTF.

The rearrangement links TRBV3-1 (or the pseudogene TRBV3-2) to TRBJ2-7; tentatively, D is TRBD2 (6 bases). Germline-derived CDR1 and CDR2 are LGHDT and YNNKEL (reference sequence). This CDR3 is built from 12 residues. Trimming stripped 2 bases from V and 7 bases from J, with 9 bases between. The CDR3 spells CASSQSAGEQYF. CDR3 coding DNA: TGTGCCAGCAGCCAATCTGCGGGGGAGCAGTACTTC.

This clone was found once. The chain joins TRBV3-1 (or the pseudogene TRBV3-2) to TRBJ2-5; 11 bases align to TRBD2. J gave up 5 bases and V 6 bases, and 8 bases lay outside the gene matches. Germline lookup yields CDR1 LGHDT and CDR2 YNNKEL (reference sequence). This CDR3 comprises 15 residues. CDR3 DNA sequence: TGTGCCAGCAGACCTACCGGGACTAGCGGCGAGACCCAGTACTTC. It translates to CASRPTGTSGETQYF.

The genes are TRBV9 and TRBJ2-7; 10 bases map to TRBD2. Germline lookup yields CDR1 SGDLS and CDR2 YYNGEE. The V segment lost 3 bases and the J segment 7 bases; nucleotides outside the gene matches: 10. The CDR3 consists of 15 residues. CDR3 sequence reads: CASSAVGTSAGEQYF. The CDR3 bases are TGTGCCAGCAGCGCGGTAGGGACTAGCGCAGGGGAGCAGTACTTC.

The chain recombines TRBV5-1 with TRBJ2-3; D might be TRBD1 (6 bases). With 0 bases removed from V and 0 bases from J, the gap between germline ends came to 8 bases. Germline CDR1 and CDR2: SGHRS and YFSETQ. This CDR3 has 15 residues. The DNA of the CDR3 is TGCGCCAGCAGCTTGGTGGGGGCCAGCACAGATACGCAGTATTTT. Translated: CASSLVGASTDTQYF.

This clone was recorded only once. The J gene is TRBJ1-1, the V gene TRBV7-8; 7 nucleotides align to TRBD1. CDR3 length equals 15 residues. Germline trimming cut 4 bases from V and 0 bases from J; bases unmatched to any gene: 5. Germline CDR1 SGHVS, CDR2 FQNEAQ. The DNA of the CDR3 is TGTGCCAGCAGCTGGAATGGACAGGTGAACACTGAAGCTTTCTTT. Its translation: CASSWNGQVNTEAFF.

The CDR3 region is CASSFWKQGGEKLFF. CDR3 bases: TGTGCCAGCAGTTTCTGGAAACAGGGTGGAGAAAAACTGTTTTTT. V is TRBV28 and J is TRBJ1-4; a weak D match, TRBD1 (6 bases). Germline V gene data show CDR1 as MDHEN and CDR2 as SYDVKM. The V gene lost 3 bases and the J gene lost 8 bases, with 16 bases spanning the gap. The length of the CDR3 is 15 residues.

The V and J genes are TRBV6-4 and TRBJ2-7; 7 positions match TRBD1. The J segment lost 6 bases and the V segment lost 6 bases, leaving 8 bases of the junction unmatched. CDR1 is MRHNA, CDR2 SNTAGT, per germline. The CDR3 consists of 13 residues. The CDR3 nucleotides are TGTGCCAGCAGCCAGACAGGGTCTGGCGAGCAGTACTTC. It encodes CASSQTGSGEQYF.

The rearrangement uses TRBV9 and TRBJ2-1; 8 nucleotides agree with TRBD1. The J segment lost 10 bases and the V segment lost 4 bases, leaving 10 bases of the junction unmatched. This CDR3 is built from 14 residues. Germline CDR1 is SGDLS and CDR2 is YYNGEE. CDR3 coding DNA: TGTGCCAGCAGCAACCTGGACAGGGTGGCAGAGCAGTTCTTC. It specifies CASSNLDRVAEQFF.

This clone is a singleton in its sample. The chain uses TRBV3-1 (or the pseudogene TRBV3-2) and TRBJ2-7; D possibly corresponds to TRBD2 (5 bases). The CDR3 is 16 residues long. V dropped 4 bases and J dropped 4 bases, with 20 bases sitting between them. Germline CDR1 reads LGHDT; CDR2 reads YNNKEL (reference sequence). In DNA, the CDR3 is TGTGCCAGCAGCCCACATGGCAGAGGGAAAGGATACGAGCAGTACTTC. Protein: CASSPHGRGKGYEQYF.

This clone was recorded only once. V usage is TRBV24-1 and J usage is TRBJ2-1, with 8 bases that match TRBD2. J gave up 6 bases and V 4 bases, and 16 bases lay outside the gene matches. Germline V gene sequence: CDR1 KGHDR, CDR2 SFDVKD. The CDR3 contains 18 residues. The CDR3 loop is CATSDPSAGREVFNEQFF. The CDR3 DNA reads as TGTGCCACCAGTGACCCATCCGCGGGGCGGGAGGTTTTCAATGAGCAGTTCTTC.

Here the CDR3 reads CASSSTGLGYGYTF. CDR3 coding DNA: TGCGCCAGCAGCTCGACAGGATTGGGCTATGGCTACACCTTC. The chain employs TRBV5-1 and TRBJ1-2; D is possibly TRBD1 (6 bases). Trimming left V 3 bases short and J 4 bases short, with 13 bases between. Germline V gene data show CDR1 as SGHRS and CDR2 as YFSETQ. The CDR3 sequence is 14 residues long.